This entry concerns a single T cell receptor beta chain. The sample originates from a study of PD-1 blockade in classical Hodgkin lymphoma. The CDR3 loop spans 15 amino acids. V shed 7 bases and J shed 0 bases, with 15 bases lying between them. The germline V gene encodes CDR1 MNHNS and CDR2 SASEGT. Profiling relied on immunoSEQ multiplex PCR, and the TCRdb table lists in-frame clones only, not all of them. The sample includes about 20,000 clones, around four fifths of them seen just once. Indicated time point: cycle 4 day 1 (C4D1), after 6 weeks of nivolumab. Brentuximab vedotin exposure varied among the patients, all of whom had relapsed after autologous stem cell transplantation. After PBMCs were thawed, their CD8+ T cells were isolated by magnetic negative selection.

This clonotype originated in a human donor with classical Hodgkin lymphoma. The gene calls are TRBV6-1 and TRBJ1-2; tentatively, D is TRBD1 (6 bases). The specimen comprised CD8+ T cells from blood, sampled before the fourth cycle of nivolumab. The CDR3 nucleotides are TGTGCCAGCACGAGAGTGGGGGCTGCTAACTATGGCTACACCTTC. Protein: CASTRVGAANYGYTF.